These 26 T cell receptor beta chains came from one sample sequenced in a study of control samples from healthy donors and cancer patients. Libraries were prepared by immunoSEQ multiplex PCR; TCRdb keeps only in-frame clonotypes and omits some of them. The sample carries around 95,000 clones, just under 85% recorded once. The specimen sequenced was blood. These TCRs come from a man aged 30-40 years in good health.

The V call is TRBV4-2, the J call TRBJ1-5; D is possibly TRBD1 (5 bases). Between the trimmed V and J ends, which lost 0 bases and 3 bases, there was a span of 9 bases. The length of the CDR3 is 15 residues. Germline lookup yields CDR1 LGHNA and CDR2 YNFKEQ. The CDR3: CASSQDAGDNQPQHF. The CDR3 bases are TGTGCCAGCAGCCAAGATGCGGGGGACAATCAGCCCCAGCATTTT.

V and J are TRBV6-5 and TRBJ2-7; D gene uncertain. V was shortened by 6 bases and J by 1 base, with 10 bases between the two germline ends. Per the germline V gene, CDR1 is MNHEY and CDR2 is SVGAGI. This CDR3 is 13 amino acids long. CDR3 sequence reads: CASRRTGSYEQYF. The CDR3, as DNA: TGTGCCAGCAGGCGCACTGGGTCCTACGAGCAGTACTTC.

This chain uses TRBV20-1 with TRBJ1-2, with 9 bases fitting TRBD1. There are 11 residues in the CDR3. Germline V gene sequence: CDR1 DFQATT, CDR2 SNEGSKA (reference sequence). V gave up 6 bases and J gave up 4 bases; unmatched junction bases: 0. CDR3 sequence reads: CSAGQGYGYTF. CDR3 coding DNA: TGCAGTGCGGGACAGGGCTATGGCTACACCTTC.

The CDR3 bases are TGTGCCAGCAGCGAAATGTGGGGCTACACCTTC. It yields the protein CASSEMWGYTF. This rearrangement joins TRBV6-2 or TRBV6-3 to TRBJ1-2, with D unclear. V was clipped by 6 bases and J by 8 bases, with 10 bases between them. The length of the CDR3 is 11 residues. In germline, CDR1 is MNHEY, CDR2 SVGEGT.

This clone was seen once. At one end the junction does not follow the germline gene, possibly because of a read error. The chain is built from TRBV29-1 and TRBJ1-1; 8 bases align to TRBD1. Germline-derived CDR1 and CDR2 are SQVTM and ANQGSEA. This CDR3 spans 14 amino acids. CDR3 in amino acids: CSAEGQGLDTEAFF. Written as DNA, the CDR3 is TGCAGCGCTGAAGGACAGGGTTTAGACACTGAAGCTTTCTTT.

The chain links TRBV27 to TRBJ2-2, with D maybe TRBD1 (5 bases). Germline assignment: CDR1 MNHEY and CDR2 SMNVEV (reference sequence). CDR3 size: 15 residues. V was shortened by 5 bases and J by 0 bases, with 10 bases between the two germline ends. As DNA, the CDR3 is TGTGCCAGCAGTCTGGCCAGGGCGAACACCGGGGAGCTGTTTTTT. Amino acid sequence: CASSLARANTGELFF.

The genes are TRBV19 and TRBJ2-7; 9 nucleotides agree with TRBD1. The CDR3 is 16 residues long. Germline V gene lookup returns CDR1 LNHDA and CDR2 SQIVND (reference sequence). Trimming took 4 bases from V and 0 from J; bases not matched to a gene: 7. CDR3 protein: CASSTRDRVFSYEQYF. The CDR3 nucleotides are TGTGCCAGTAGTACCCGGGACAGGGTGTTCTCCTACGAGCAGTACTTC.

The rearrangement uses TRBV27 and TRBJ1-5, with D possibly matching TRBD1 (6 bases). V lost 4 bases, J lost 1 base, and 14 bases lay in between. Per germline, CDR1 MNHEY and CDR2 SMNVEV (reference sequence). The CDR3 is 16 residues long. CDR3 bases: TGTGCCAGCAGTTCTCACAGGGACGGGAGCAATCAGCCCCAGCATTTT. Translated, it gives CASSSHRDGSNQPQHF.

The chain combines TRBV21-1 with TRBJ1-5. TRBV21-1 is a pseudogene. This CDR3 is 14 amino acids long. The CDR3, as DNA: TGTGCCAGCAGCAATTACGGGGGTAGTCAGCCCCAGCATTTT. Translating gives CASSNYGGSQPQHF.

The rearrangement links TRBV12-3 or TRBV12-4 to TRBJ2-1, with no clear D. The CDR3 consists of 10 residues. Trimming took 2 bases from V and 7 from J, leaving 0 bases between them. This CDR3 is CASSLNEQFF. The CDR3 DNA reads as TGTGCCAGCAGTTTAAATGAGCAGTTCTTC.

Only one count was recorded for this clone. CDR3 region: CASSFGFTQYF. The CDR3 DNA reads TGTGCCAGCAGTTTCGGGTTTACGCAGTATTTT. The rearrangement links TRBV12-3 or TRBV12-4 to TRBJ2-3; D unresolved. Trimming pared 3 bases from V and 8 bases from J, leaving 6 bases between. The CDR3 has 11 amino acids.

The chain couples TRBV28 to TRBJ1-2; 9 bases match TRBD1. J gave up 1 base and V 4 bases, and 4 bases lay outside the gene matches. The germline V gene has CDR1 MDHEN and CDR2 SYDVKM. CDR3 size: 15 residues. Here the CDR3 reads CASSWTGAFNYGYTF. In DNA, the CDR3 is TGTGCCAGCAGTTGGACAGGGGCGTTTAACTATGGCTACACCTTC.

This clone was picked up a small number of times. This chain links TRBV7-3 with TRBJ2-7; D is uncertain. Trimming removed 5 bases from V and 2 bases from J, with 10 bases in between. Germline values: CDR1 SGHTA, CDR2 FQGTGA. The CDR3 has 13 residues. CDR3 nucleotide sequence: TGTGCCAGCAGCCCGAGTGGGGCCTACGAGCAGTACTTC. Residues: CASSPSGAYEQYF.

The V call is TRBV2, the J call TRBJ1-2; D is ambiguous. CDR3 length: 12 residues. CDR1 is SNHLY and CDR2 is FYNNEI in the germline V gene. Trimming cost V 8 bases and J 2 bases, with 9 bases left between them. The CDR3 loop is CASVVENYGYTF. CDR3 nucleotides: TGTGCCAGCGTGGTAGAGAACTATGGCTACACCTTC.

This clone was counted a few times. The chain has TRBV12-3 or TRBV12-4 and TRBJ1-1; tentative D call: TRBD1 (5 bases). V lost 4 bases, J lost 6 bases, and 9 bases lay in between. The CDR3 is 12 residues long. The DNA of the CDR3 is TGTGCCAGCAGTTCCGGGACTTCTGAAGCTTTCTTT. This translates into CASSSGTSEAFF.

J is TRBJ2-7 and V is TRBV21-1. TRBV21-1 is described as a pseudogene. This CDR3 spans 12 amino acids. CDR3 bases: TGTGCCAGCAGCAAAGATGTACACGAGCAGTACTTC. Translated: CASSKDVHEQYF.

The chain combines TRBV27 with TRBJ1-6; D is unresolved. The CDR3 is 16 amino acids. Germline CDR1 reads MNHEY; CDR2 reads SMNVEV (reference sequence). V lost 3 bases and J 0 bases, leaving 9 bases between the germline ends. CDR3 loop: CASSFQTSSYNSPLHF. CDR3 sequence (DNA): TGTGCCAGCAGTTTCCAAACGAGCTCCTATAATTCACCCCTCCACTTT.

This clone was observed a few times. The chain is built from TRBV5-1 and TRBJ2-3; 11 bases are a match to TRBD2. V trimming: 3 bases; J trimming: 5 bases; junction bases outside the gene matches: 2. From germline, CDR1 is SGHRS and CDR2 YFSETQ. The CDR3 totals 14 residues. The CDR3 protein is CASSWGLAEDTQYF. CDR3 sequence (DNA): TGCGCCAGCAGCTGGGGACTAGCGGAAGATACGCAGTATTTT.

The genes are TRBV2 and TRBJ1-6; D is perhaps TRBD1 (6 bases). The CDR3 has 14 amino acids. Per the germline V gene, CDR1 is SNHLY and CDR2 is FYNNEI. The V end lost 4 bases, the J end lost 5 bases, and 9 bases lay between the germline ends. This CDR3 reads CASSGQVNNSPLHF. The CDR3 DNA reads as TGTGCCAGCAGTGGACAGGTTAATAATTCACCCCTCCACTTT.

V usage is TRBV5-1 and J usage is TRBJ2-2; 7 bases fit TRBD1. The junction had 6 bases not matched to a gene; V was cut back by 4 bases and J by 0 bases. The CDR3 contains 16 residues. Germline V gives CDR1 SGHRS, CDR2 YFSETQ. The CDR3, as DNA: TGCGCCAGCAGCAGGAACAGGGGAACGAACACCGGGGAGCTGTTTTTT. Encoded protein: CASSRNRGTNTGELFF.

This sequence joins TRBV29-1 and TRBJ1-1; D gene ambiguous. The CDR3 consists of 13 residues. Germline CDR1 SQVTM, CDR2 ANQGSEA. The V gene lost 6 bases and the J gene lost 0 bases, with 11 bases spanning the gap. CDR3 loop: CSVAGRLNTEAFF. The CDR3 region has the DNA TGCAGCGTCGCCGGCCGCCTGAACACTGAAGCTTTCTTT.

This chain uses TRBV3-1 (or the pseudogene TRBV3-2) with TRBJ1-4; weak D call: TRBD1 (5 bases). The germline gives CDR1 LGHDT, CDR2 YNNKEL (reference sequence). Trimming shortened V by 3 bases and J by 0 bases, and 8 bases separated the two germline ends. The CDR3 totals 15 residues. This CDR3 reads CASSQGPATNEKLFF. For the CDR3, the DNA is TGTGCCAGCAGCCAGGGGCCCGCAACTAATGAAAAACTGTTTTTT.

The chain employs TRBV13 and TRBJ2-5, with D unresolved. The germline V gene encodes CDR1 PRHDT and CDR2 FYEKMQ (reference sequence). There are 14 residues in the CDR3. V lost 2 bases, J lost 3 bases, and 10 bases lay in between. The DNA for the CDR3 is TGTGCCAGCAGCTTATTCAAAGGGAAAGAGACCCAGTACTTC. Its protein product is CASSLFKGKETQYF.

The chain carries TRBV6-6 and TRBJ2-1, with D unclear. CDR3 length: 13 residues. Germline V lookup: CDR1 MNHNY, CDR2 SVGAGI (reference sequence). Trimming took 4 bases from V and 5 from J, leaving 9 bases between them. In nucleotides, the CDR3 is TGTGCCAGCAGTTTGGACCTACACAATGAGCAGTTCTTC. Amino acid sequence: CASSLDLHNEQFF.

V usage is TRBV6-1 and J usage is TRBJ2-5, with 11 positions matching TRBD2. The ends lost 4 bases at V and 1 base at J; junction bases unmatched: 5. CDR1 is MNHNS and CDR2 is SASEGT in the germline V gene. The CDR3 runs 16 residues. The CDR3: CASSGELAGAQETQYF. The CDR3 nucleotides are TGTGCCAGCAGTGGAGAACTAGCGGGGGCCCAAGAGACCCAGTACTTC.

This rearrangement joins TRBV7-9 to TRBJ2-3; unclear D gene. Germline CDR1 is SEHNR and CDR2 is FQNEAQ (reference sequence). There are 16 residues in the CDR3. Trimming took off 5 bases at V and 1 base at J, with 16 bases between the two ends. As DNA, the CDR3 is TGTGCCAGCAGCGAACGAGCCGGAAAACGCACAGATACGCAGTATTTT. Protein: CASSERAGKRTDTQYF.